A selection of T cell receptor beta chains follows, all from one sample in a study of T cell changes during pregnancy in multiple sclerosis. The assay was immunoSEQ multiplex PCR, and TCRdb's table has in-frame clones only and misses some. This sample carries tens of thousands of clones, over 80% of them seen once, and the ten largest clones take approximately 0.47%. Here the sequenced sample was CD4+ T cells from peripheral blood mononuclear cells, taken in the second trimester of pregnancy. The source is a female donor with multiple sclerosis, enrolled in a pregnancy study. Both conserved end residues are part of each CDR3. The D gene is left open where the match is weak.

TRBJ1-5	NA	TRBV7-2	TGTGCCAGCAGCTTGTGGGGGGTCAGCAATCAGCCCCAGCATTTT	CASSLWGVSNQPQHF
TRBJ2-1	TRBD2	TRBV5-1	TGCGCCAGCAGCTTTGGGGAGGGTGAGCAGTTCTTC	CASSFGEGEQFF
TRBJ1-1	NA	TRBV5-4	TGTGCCAGCAGCTTGATTACCAGGGGTGAAGCTTTCTTT	CASSLITRGEAFF
TRBJ2-1	TRBD1	TRBV7-6	TGTGCCAGCAGCTTAGAACAGGGGCGCGGTGAGCAGTTCTTC	CASSLEQGRGEQFF
TRBJ1-2	TRBD1	TRBV7-9	TGTGCCAGCAGCAGGGGGCCGGGCTATGGCTACACCTTC	CASSRGPGYGYTF
TRBJ2-2	NA	TRBV9	TGTGCCAGCAGGAGGGCTTCCTACACCGGGGAGCTGTTTTTT	CASRRASYTGELFF
TRBJ1-2	NA	TRBV6-1	TGTGCCAGCAGTGAACTGAGAACTAACTATGGCTACACCTTC	CASSELRTNYGYTF
TRBJ2-1	TRBD2	TRBV7-8	TGTGCCAGCAGCTTAGTTGCGGGGTTACTAGCGGGGAACAATGAGCAGTTCTTC	CASSLVAGLLAGNNEQFF
TRBJ1-5	NA	TRBV6-1	TGTGCCAGCAGCCGAAGCCGGGGGAATCAGCCCCAGCATTTT	CASSRSRGNQPQHF
TRBJ1-2	NA	TRBV10-2	TGCGCCAGCCTAGGGGCAGGGCACTATGGCTACACCTTC	CASLGAGHYGYTF
TRBJ1-5	NA	TRBV7-2	TGTGCCAGCAGCTTACAAGGCGGCTTAGGTCAGCCCCAGCATTTT	CASSLQGGLGQPQHF
TRBJ1-6	NA	TRBV2	TGTGCCAGCAGGGGGGACTGGGCTAATTCACCCCTCCACTTT	CASRGDWANSPLHF
TRBJ2-1	TRBD2	TRBV9	TGTGCCAGCAGCTTCGGACTAGCGGGAGTTGGCAATGAGCAGTTCTTC	CASSFGLAGVGNEQFF
TRBJ2-1	TRBD2	TRBV30	TGTGCCTGGAGGCTAGCGGGAGGGCGTGAGCAGTTCTTC	CAWRLAGGREQFF
TRBJ2-1	TRBD2	TRBV7-2	TGTGCCAGCAGCCTACTAGCGGGATACAATGAGCAGTTCTTC	CASSLLAGYNEQFF
TRBJ1-1	NA	TRBV19	TGTGCCAGTTCCTCAATGCGGGAAGCTTTCTTT	CASSSMREAFF